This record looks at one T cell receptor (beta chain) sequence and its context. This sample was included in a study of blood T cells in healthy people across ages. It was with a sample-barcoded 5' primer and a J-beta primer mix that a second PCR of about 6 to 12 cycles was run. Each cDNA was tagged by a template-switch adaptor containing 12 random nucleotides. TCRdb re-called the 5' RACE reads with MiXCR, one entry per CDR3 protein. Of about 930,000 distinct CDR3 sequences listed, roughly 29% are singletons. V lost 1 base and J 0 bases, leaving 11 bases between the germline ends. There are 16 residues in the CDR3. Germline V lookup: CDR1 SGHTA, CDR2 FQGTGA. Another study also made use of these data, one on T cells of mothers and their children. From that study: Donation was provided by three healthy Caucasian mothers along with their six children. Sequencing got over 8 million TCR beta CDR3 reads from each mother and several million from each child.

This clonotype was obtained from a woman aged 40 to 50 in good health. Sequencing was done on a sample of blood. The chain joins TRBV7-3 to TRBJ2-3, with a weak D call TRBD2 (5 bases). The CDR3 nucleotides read TGTGCCAGCAGCTTAATTGGGAGAACTAGCACAGATACGCAGTATTTT. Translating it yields CASSLIGRTSTDTQYF.